A selection of T cell receptor beta chains follows, all from one sample in a study of OX40 agonist ivuxolimab in advanced cancers. Clones were sequenced by immunoSEQ multiplex PCR, and TCRdb holds only the in-frame ones, with some missing. The sample has some 80,000 clones; roughly 91% are singletons. The specimen was CD4+ or CD8+ T cells sorted from blood, collected in a trial of the OX40 agonist ivuxolimab. Receptors originate from an adult with an advanced solid tumor such as melanoma, head and neck, liver or kidney cancer. The CDR3 runs from the conserved cysteine through the conserved F or W. Fields, in order: J gene, CDR3 length, V gene, D gene, clone size, CDR3 DNA, CDR3 protein. A D gene is named only where the DNA matches it firmly. Where a row states a size, it is once, few, many or the class of an expanded clone; other rows omit it.

TRBJ1-1 | 13 | TRBV6-1 | . | . | TGTGCCAGCAGTCTGCGGACGGGAGATGAAGCTTTCTTT | CASSLRTGDEAFF
TRBJ2-7 | 13 | TRBV30 | TRBD1 | . | TGTGCCTGGAGCGGGACAGGCTCCTACGAGCAGTACTTC | CAWSGTGSYEQYF
TRBJ2-5 | 15 | TRBV7-3 | TRBD2 | . | TGTGCCAGCAGCCCAACCGGGACGGGGGGAGAGACCCAGTACTTC | CASSPTGTGGETQYF
TRBJ2-2 | 16 | TRBV7-6 | . | . | TGTGCCAGCAGCTCCTTAGGAGCGACGAACACCGGGGAGCTGTTTTTT | CASSSLGATNTGELFF
TRBJ1-1 | 11 | TRBV5-8 | . | few | TGTGCCAGCAGCTGGACGCCTGAAGCTTTCTTT | CASSWTPEAFF
TRBJ2-7 | 12 | TRBV29-1 | . | . | TGCAGCGTTGGGACATCTTCCTACGAGCAGTACTTC | CSVGTSSYEQYF
TRBJ2-7 | 13 | TRBV28 | TRBD2 | . | TGTGCCAGCAGTTTTTCCGCGGGAGGCGAGCAGTACTTC | CASSFSAGGEQYF
TRBJ2-5 | 18 | TRBV5-6 | TRBD2 | . | TGTGCCAGCAGCTTGTACGGGACTAGCGCAATGACTAGGGAGACCCAGTACTTC | CASSLYGTSAMTRETQYF
TRBJ2-5 | 16 | TRBV5-1 | . | . | TGCGCCAGCAGCTCCACGGGGGCGATCCTCCAAGAGACCCAGTACTTC | CASSSTGAILQETQYF
TRBJ2-1 | 14 | TRBV5-6 | TRBD2 | . | TGTGCCAGCAGCCGAACTAGCGGAGGTAATGAGCAGTTCTTC | CASSRTSGGNEQFF
TRBJ2-1 | 15 | TRBV7-2 | TRBD2 | . | TGTGCCAGCAGCCCCCCAGCGGGAGGGCCGAATGAGCAGTTCTTC | CASSPPAGGPNEQFF
TRBJ2-1 | 16 | TRBV28 | TRBD1 | . | TGTGCCAGCAGTTCGCCGGGACAGTGGGCATACAATGAGCAGTTCTTC | CASSSPGQWAYNEQFF
TRBJ2-5 | 15 | TRBV5-1 | . | . | TGCGCCAGCAGCTTGGTGCCGGGGGGCGAAGAGACCCAGTACTTC | CASSLVPGGEETQYF
TRBJ1-1 | 14 | TRBV7-2 | . | few | TGTGCCAGCAGGGCCGGGACCTTGGGCACTGAAGCTTTCTTT | CASRAGTLGTEAFF
TRBJ2-3 | 14 | TRBV5-1 | . | . | TGCGCCAGCAGCTTGGCCAGGACCGAGGATACGCAGTATTTT | CASSLARTEDTQYF
TRBJ2-5 | 11 | TRBV19 | . | once | TGTGCCAGTAGTATTGAGGAGACCCAGTACTTC | CASSIEETQYF
TRBJ1-5 | 15 | TRBV2 | TRBD1 | . | TGTGCCAGCAGTGGAGGGACAGGGGGAAATCAGCCCCAGCATTTT | CASSGGTGGNQPQHF
TRBJ2-3 | 14 | TRBV7-3 | TRBD2 | . | TGTGCCAGCAGCCTGGTTAGCGGGAGTGATACGCAGTATTTT | CASSLVSGSDTQYF
TRBJ2-7 | 14 | TRBV9 | . | . | TGTGCCAGCAGCCCTGAAGACAGCCCCCTTAGGCAGTACTTC | CASSPEDSPLRQYF
TRBJ2-3 | 14 | TRBV2 | TRBD2 | . | TGTGCCAGCAGACTAGCGGGGGGCACAGATACGCAGTATTTT | CASRLAGGTDTQYF
TRBJ1-4 | 16 | TRBV19 | TRBD1 | . | TGTGCCAGTAGTCCCATCCGGACAGGGTCTAATGAAAAACTGTTTTTT | CASSPIRTGSNEKLFF
TRBJ2-7 | 13 | TRBV6-5 | TRBD2 | . | TGTGCCAGCAAAACTAGCGGCTCCTACGAGCAGTACTTC | CASKTSGSYEQYF
TRBJ2-5 | 14 | TRBV7-2 | . | . | TGTGCCAGCAGCCCCTCGCGGGGCAAAAAGACCCAGTACTTC | CASSPSRGKKTQYF
TRBJ1-5 | 16 | TRBV2 | . | . | TGTGCCAGCAGCAAATCTAGGGGGGCTGGCAATCAGCCCCAGCATTTT | CASSKSRGAGNQPQHF
TRBJ1-2 | 12 | TRBV7-2 | TRBD1 | few | TGTGCCAGCAGCTTCGGACAGGTCAGCTACACCTTC | CASSFGQVSYTF
TRBJ2-1 | 15 | TRBV19 | . | . | TGTGCCAGTAGCCCCCGGGATTTCTCCTACAATGAGCAGTTCTTC | CASSPRDFSYNEQFF
TRBJ1-5 | 15 | TRBV27 | . | . | TGTGCCACAAGCAGCTGGGGTCGGAGCAATCAGCCCCAGCATTTT | CATSSWGRSNQPQHF
TRBJ1-5 | 15 | TRBV5-1 | . | . | TGCGCCAGCAGCTTGTGGGGTGATAGCAATCAGCCCCAGCATTTT | CASSLWGDSNQPQHF
TRBJ2-2 | 15 | TRBV5-1 | TRBD1 | . | TGCGCCAGCAGCGCCTTCTCAGGGGGCACCGGGGAGCTGTTTTTT | CASSAFSGGTGELFF
TRBJ1-6 | 16 | TRBV5-1 | TRBD1 | . | TGCGCCAGCAGCTTGCGCGCGGGACAGGGAAATTCACCCCTCCACTTT | CASSLRAGQGNSPLHF
TRBJ2-3 | 12 | TRBV7-8 | . | once | TGTGCCAGCAGCTTAGGGACAGATACGCAGTATTTT | CASSLGTDTQYF
TRBJ1-2 | 14 | TRBV28 | . | . | TGTGCCAGCAGTTTATGGAGCCTCAACTATGGCTACACCTTC | CASSLWSLNYGYTF
TRBJ2-2 | 15 | TRBV7-3 | . | . | TGTGCCAGCAGCTTAACCGGGAGTCAGACCGGGGAGCTGTTTTTT | CASSLTGSQTGELFF
TRBJ1-6 | 16 | TRBV5-6 | TRBD1 | . | TGTGCCAGCAGCTTGACAGGACAGGGGAAAAACTCACCCCTCCACTTT | CASSLTGQGKNSPLHF
TRBJ1-6 | 15 | TRBV2 | . | . | TGTGCCAGCAGTGTATTTAGTCGGTATAATTCACCCCTCCACTTT | CASSVFSRYNSPLHF
TRBJ2-3 | 13 | TRBV7-2 | . | . | TGTGCCAGCAGCTCCTTACGCACAGATACGCAGTATTTT | CASSSLRTDTQYF
TRBJ2-1 | 16 | TRBV5-6 | . | . | TGTGCCAGCAGCTTGCTGTCCGCATACTCCTACAATGAGCAGTTCTTC | CASSLLSAYSYNEQFF
TRBJ1-2 | 15 | TRBV18 | . | . | TGTGCCAGCTCACCCCAGGAGGCAGGGGTTTATGGCTACACCTTC | CASSPQEAGVYGYTF
TRBJ2-7 | 17 | TRBV18 | . | once | TGTGCCAGCTCACCAGCCCTCGGTGTGGGGGTATTGTACGAGCAGTACTTC | CASSPALGVGVLYEQYF
TRBJ2-2 | 14 | TRBV29-1 | . | . | TGCAGCTTTGCCGGCCCCCCAAACACCGGGGAGCTGTTTTTT | CSFAGPPNTGELFF
TRBJ1-4 | 16 | TRBV6-1 | . | once | TGTGCCAGCAGTGAAGCGCTTCGAAGATCGAATGAAAAACTGTTTTTT | CASSEALRRSNEKLFF
TRBJ1-2 | 14 | TRBV19 | . | . | TGTGCCAGTAGTATAGTCTACGGAAACTATGGCTACACCTTC | CASSIVYGNYGYTF
TRBJ2-7 | 16 | TRBV4-1 | . | many | TGCGCCAGCAGCCAAGAGGCGGGGCTAGCAACCTACGAGCAGTACTTC | CASSQEAGLATYEQYF
TRBJ2-5 | 14 | TRBV5-4 | TRBD1 | . | TGTGCCAGCAGCTTGGGCCAGGGGGAAGAGACCCAGTACTTC | CASSLGQGEETQYF
TRBJ1-4 | 13 | TRBV18 | TRBD1 | few | TGTGCCACCGGACGACAGGGTGTTGAAAAACTGTTTTTT | CATGRQGVEKLFF
TRBJ2-7 | 14 | TRBV4-3 | . | . | TGCGCCAGCAGCCGATCCAGGACTACCTACGAGCAGTACTTC | CASSRSRTTYEQYF